The clone carrying this T cell receptor beta chain was observed a single time. This entry is derived from a study of somatic mutations in cytotoxic T cells in rheumatoid arthritis. The CDR3 length is 12 residues. V shed 3 bases and J 15 bases; nucleotides not matched to a gene: 5. The V gene's germline CDR1 is SGHNT and CDR2 YYREEE (reference sequence). The data were produced by immunoSEQ multiplex PCR, yet TCRdb's version contains in-frame clones alone and is incomplete. The data show 20,000 to 25,000 clones, about 86% seen once. The gene calls are TRBV5-4 and TRBJ1-6, with TRBD1 matching over 8 bases. The specimen was CD8+ T cells sorted from blood. This TCR was recovered from a woman between 50 and 59 years old in good health. Here the CDR3 reads CASSSWGTGLHF. CDR3 nucleotides: TGTGCCAGCAGCTCCTGGGGGACAGGCCTCCACTTT.